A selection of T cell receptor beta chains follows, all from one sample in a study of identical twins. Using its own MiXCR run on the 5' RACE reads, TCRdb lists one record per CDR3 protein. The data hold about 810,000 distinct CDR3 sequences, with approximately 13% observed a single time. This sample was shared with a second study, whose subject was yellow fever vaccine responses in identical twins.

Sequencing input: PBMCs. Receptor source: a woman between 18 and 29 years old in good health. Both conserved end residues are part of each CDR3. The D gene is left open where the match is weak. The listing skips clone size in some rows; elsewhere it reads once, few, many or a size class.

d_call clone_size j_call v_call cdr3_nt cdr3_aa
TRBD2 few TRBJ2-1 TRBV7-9 TGTGCCAGCAGCAGACGCGGGGGGGCAGTCAATGAGCAGTTCTTC CASSRRGGAVNEQFF
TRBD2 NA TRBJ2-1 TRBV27 TGTGCCAGCATGGCTAGCGGGTTTGAGCAGTTCTTC CASMASGFEQFF
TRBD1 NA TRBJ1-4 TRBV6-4 TGTGCCAGCAGCGAAGCCGGGACAGCTAATGAAAAACTGTTTTTT CASSEAGTANEKLFF
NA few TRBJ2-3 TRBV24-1 TGTGCCACCAGGGGAGAGGGTACGCAGTATTTT CATRGEGTQYF
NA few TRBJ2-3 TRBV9 TGTGCCAGCAGCAACGGAGGGAGCACTAGCACAGATACGCAGTATTTT CASSNGGSTSTDTQYF
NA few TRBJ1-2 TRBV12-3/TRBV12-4 TGTGCCAGCAGTGGACGGAAATATGGCTACACCTTC CASSGRKYGYTF
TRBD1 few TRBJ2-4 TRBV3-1 TGTGCCAGCAGCCCCTGGACAGGACAGGTTGCGGACATTCAGTACTTC CASSPWTGQVADIQYF
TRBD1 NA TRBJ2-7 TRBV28 TGTGCCAGCAGTTTATACCGGGACAGGGGTTCCTACGAGCAGTACTTC CASSLYRDRGSYEQYF
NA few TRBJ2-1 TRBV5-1 TGCGCCAGCAGCCCCACCATGAGGGGAAATGAGCAGTTCTTC CASSPTMRGNEQFF
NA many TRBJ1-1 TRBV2 TGTGCCAGCTCGGCTCGGGCTTTTTATTCATCTGAAGCTTTCTTT CASSARAFYSSEAFF
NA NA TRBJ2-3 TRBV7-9 TGTGCCAGCAGCTTTGGTATCCTAACTGATACGCAGTATTTT CASSFGILTDTQYF
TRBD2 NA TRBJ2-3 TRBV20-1 TGCAGTGACTTATCCCTAGCGGGGGATGCCGGGGCAGGCACAGATACGCAGTATTTT CSDLSLAGDAGAGTDTQYF
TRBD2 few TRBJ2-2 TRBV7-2 TGTGCCAGCAGCTTAGATGGTAGCGGGAGTTTGAAGCTGTTTTTT CASSLDGSGSLKLFF
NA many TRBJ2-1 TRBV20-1 TGCAGTGCTAGAGCGGGTGAGCAGTTCTTC CSARAGEQFF
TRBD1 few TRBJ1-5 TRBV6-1 TGTGCCAGCAGTGAACCAGGGGGAAGAGGTCAGCCCCAGCATTTT CASSEPGGRGQPQHF
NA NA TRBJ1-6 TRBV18 TGTGCCAGCTCACCGGGACCCACGGGTTCACCCCTCCACTTT CASSPGPTGSPLHF
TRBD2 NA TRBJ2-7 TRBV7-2 TGTGCCAGCAGCTTATCGTCACGGGAGGTTACTCTGCTTGGCGAGCAGTACTTC CASSLSSREVTLLGEQYF
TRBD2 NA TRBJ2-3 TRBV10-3 TGTGCCATCAGCCCGGGGACTAGCGGGAGTCGGGGCACAGATACGCAGTATTTT CAISPGTSGSRGTDTQYF
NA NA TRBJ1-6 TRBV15 TGTGCCACCAGCAGAGTAGGGGAAAATTCACCCCTCCACTTT CATSRVGENSPLHF
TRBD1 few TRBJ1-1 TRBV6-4 TGTGCCAGCAGTGATGGTCCAGGGGGCAACACTGAAGCTTTCTTT CASSDGPGGNTEAFF
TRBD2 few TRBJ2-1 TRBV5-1 TGCGCCAGCAGCTTGGTTTCGGGGGAGGGCCTCTCCTACAATGAGCAGTTCTTC CASSLVSGEGLSYNEQFF
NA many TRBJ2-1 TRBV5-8 TGTGCCAGCAGCTTGAGGCCAAAACCATACAATGAGCAGTTCTTC CASSLRPKPYNEQFF
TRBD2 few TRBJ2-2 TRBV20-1 TGCAGTGCTTTCCCCCCGGGACTAGTGACCGGGGAGCTGTTTTTT CSAFPPGLVTGELFF
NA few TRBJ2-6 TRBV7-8 TGTGCCAGCAGCTTAGGACGGTACTCTGGGGCCAACGTCCTGACTTTC CASSLGRYSGANVLTF
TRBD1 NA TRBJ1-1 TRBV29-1 TGCAGCGCGAACCGGGACAGGGCTGATACTGAAGCTTTCTTT CSANRDRADTEAFF
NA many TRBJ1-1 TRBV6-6 TGTGCCAGCAGTGATAGGTACACTGAAGCTTTCTTT CASSDRYTEAFF
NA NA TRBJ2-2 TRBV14 TGTGCCAGCAGCATGACTAGTAGCTCCGGGGAGCTGTTTTTT CASSMTSSSGELFF
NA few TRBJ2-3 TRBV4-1 TGCGCCAGCAGCCAAGATCAGCCCTCGAGTTCAGATACGCAGTATTTT CASSQDQPSSSDTQYF
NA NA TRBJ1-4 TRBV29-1 TGCAGCGTTGGCTATATTAATGAAAAACTGTTTTTT CSVGYINEKLFF
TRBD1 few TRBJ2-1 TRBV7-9 TGTGCCAGCAACAGGGGAAGTGAGCAGTTCTTC CASNRGSEQFF
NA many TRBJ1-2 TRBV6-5 TGTGCCAGCAGTTACGGCATTAACTATGGCTACACCTTC CASSYGINYGYTF
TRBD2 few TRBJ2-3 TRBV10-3 TGTGCCATCAGGGGGACTAGCGGGAGATCGGATACGCAGTATTTT CAIRGTSGRSDTQYF
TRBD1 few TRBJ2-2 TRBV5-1 TGCGCCAGCAGCTTGGCGACAGGGCGAAACACCGGGGAGCTGTTTTTT CASSLATGRNTGELFF
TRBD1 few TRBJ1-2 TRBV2 TGTGCCAGCAGTGAAGTTCTGGACAGGGACCCTTATGGCTACACCTTC CASSEVLDRDPYGYTF
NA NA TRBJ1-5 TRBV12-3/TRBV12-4 TGTGCCAGCAGTTTAGGTGGACGTGTCCAGCATTTT CASSLGGRVQHF
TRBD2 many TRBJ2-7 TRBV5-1 TGCGCCAGCAGCTTCGCGGGAGGGCCGGTCGAGCAGTACTTC CASSFAGGPVEQYF
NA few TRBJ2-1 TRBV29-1 TGCAGCGTGGGTCGATTGGCGGGGAGGCTCAATGAGCAGTTCTTC CSVGRLAGRLNEQFF
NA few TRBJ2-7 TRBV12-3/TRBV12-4 TGTGCCAGCAGTTTACCTGTTGACTACGAGCAGTACTTC CASSLPVDYEQYF
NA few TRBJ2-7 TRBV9 TGTGCCAGCAGCGTAGCAGTAGCGGCCACCTACGAGCAGTACTTC CASSVAVAATYEQYF
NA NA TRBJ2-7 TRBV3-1 TGTGCCAGCAGCCCCACGGCCGGGGGCTACGAGCAGTACTTC CASSPTAGGYEQYF
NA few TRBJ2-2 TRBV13 TGTGCCAGCAGCTCGGGACAATGGAACACCGGGGAGCTGTTTTTT CASSSGQWNTGELFF
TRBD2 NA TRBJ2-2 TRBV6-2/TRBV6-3 TGTGCCAGCATCGCCGGGACTAACCAAATAGGCAACACCGGGGAGCTGTTTTTT CASIAGTNQIGNTGELFF
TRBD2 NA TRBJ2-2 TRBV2 TGTACCTTCAGTCACCTTTGGGGAGCGGGAGGTTTTCCCGGGGAGCTGTTTTTT CTFSHLWGAGGFPGELFF
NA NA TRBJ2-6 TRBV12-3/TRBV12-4 TGTGCCAGCAGTTTACGGATCTCTGGGGCCAACGTCCTGACTTTC CASSLRISGANVLTF
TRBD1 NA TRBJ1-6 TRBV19 TGTGCCAGTAGTAAGGGACAGGTCAGCTCCTATAATTCACCCCTCCACTTT CASSKGQVSSYNSPLHF
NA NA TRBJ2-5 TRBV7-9 TGTGCCAGCAGAATCACAGGGTCTCAAGAGACCCAGTACTTC CASRITGSQETQYF